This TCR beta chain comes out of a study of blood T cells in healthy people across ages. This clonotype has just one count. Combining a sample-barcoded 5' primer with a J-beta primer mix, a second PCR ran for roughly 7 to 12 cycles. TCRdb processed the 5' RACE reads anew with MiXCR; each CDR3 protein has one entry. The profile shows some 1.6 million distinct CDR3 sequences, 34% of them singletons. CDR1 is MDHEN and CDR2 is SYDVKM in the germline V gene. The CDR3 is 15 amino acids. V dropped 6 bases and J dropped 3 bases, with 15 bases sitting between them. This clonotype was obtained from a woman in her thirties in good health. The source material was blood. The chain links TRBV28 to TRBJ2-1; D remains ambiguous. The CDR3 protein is CASSRDGRYYNEQFF. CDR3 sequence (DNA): TGTGCCAGCAGCCGCGACGGGCGTTACTACAATGAGCAGTTCTTC.